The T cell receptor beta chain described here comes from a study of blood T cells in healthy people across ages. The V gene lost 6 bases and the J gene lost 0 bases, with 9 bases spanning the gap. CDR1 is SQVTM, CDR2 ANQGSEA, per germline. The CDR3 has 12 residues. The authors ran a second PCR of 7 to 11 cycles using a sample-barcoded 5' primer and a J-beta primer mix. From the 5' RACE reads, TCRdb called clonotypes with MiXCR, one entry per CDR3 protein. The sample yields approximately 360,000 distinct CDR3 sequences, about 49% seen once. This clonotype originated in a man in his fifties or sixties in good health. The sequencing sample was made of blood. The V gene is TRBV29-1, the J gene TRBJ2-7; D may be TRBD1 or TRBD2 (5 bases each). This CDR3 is CSVTGASYEQYF. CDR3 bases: TGCAGCGTGACCGGGGCCTCCTACGAGCAGTACTTC.